The clone carrying this T cell receptor beta chain was counted only a few times. The second PCR ran roughly 6 to 11 cycles with a sample-barcoded 5' primer and J-beta primers. TCRdb independently ran MiXCR on the 5' RACE reads; one entry per CDR3 protein. The table shows over a million distinct CDR3 sequences, with 40% to 45% occurring only once. This specimen belongs to a study of blood T cells in healthy people across ages. Trimming pared 3 bases from V and 4 bases from J, leaving 15 bases between. From germline, CDR1 is DFQATT and CDR2 SNEGSKA (reference sequence). This CDR3 is built from 15 residues.

V gene TRBV20-1 combines with J gene TRBJ1-4, with D perhaps TRBD1 (6 bases). Source material: blood. The TCR originated in a woman in her fifties or sixties in good health. The chain's CDR3 is CSASVGGGLNEKLFF. Written as DNA, the CDR3 is TGCAGTGCTAGTGTCGGCGGGGGCCTTAATGAAAAACTGTTTTTT.